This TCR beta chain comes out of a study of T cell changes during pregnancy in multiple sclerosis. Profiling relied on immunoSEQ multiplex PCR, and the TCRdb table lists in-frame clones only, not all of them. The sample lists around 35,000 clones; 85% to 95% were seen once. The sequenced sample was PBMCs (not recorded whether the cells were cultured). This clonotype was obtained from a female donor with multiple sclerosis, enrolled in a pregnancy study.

The CDR3 sequence is CASGSDASGANVLTF. CDR3 nucleotide sequence: TGTGCCAGTGGTAGCGATGCCTCTGGGGCCAACGTCCTGACTTTC. The chain uses TRBV19 and TRBJ2-6; D perhaps matches TRBD2 (5 bases). Trimming took 8 bases from V and 0 from J, leaving 11 bases between them. CDR3 size: 15 residues. CDR1 and CDR2 (germline): LNHDA, SQIVND (reference sequence).